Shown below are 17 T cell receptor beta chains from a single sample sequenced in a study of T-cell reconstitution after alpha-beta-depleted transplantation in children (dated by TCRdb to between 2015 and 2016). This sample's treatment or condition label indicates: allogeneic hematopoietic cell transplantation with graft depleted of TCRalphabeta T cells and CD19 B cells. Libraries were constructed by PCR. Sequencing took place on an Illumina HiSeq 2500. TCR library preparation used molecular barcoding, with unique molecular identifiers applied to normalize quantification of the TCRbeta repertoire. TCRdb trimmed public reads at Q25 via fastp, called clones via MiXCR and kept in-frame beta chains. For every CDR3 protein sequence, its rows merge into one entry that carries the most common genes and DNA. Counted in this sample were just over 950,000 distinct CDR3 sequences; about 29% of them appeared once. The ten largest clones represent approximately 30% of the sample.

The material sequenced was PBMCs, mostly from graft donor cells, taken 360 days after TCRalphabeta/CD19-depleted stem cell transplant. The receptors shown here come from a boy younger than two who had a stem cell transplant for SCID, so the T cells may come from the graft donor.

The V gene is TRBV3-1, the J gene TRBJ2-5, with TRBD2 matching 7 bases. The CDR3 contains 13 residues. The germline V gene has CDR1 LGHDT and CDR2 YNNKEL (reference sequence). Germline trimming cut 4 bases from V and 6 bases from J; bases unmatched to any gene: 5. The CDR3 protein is CASSLPGLKTQYF. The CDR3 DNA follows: TGTGCCAGCAGCCTCCCGGGACTAAAGACCCAGTACTTC.

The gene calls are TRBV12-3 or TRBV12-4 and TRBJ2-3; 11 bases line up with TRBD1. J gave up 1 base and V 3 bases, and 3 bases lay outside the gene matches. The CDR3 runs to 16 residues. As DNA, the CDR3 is TGTGCCAGCAGTTTGCGGACAGGGGGCCGCACAGATACGCAGTATTTT. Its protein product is CASSLRTGGRTDTQYF.

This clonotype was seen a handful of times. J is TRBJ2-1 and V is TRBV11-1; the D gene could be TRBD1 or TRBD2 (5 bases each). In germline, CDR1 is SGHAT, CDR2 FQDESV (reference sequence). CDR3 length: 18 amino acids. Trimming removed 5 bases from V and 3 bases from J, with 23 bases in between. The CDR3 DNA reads TGTGCCAGCAGCCCCCGAGGGGACCGACCCCTCAACTACAATGAGCAGTTCTTC. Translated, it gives CASSPRGDRPLNYNEQFF.

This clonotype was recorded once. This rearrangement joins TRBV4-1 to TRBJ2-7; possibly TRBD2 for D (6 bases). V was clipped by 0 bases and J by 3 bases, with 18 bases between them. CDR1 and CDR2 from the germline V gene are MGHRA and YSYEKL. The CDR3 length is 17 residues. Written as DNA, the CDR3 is TGCGCCAGCAGCCAAGAGGGTGCAGATGGAGGGGTCTACGAGCAGTACTTC. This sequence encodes CASSQEGADGGVYEQYF.

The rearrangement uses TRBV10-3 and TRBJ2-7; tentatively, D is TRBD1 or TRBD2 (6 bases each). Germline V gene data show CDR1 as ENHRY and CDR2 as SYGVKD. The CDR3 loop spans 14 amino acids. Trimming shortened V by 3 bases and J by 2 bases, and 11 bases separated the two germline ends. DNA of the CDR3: TGTGCCATCAGTGAAAAGGGGGGCGCCTACGAGCAGTACTTC. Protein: CAISEKGGAYEQYF.

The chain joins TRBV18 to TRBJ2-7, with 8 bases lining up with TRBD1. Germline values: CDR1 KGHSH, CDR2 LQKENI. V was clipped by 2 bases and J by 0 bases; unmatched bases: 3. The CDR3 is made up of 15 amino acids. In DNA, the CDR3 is TGTGCCAGCTCACCAAACAGGGGGGTCTCCTACGAGCAGTACTTC. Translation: CASSPNRGVSYEQYF.

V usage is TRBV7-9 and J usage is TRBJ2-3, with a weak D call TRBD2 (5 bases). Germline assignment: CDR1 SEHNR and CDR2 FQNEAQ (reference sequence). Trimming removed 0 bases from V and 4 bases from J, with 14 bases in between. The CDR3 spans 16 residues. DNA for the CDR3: TGTGCCAGCAGCTTAGCGCCAGCGGTCAGTTCAGATACGCAGTATTTT. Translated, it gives CASSLAPAVSSDTQYF.

CDR3 sequence (DNA): TGTGCCAGCAGCCCAGACATGGGAGAGACCCAGTACTTC. Translation gives CASSPDMGETQYF. This chain connects TRBV7-9 to TRBJ2-5; no clear D gene. Deletions cut 5 bases from V and 4 bases from J, with 11 bases between. Germline V CDR1 and CDR2: SEHNR, FQNEAQ (reference sequence). CDR3 length: 13 amino acids.

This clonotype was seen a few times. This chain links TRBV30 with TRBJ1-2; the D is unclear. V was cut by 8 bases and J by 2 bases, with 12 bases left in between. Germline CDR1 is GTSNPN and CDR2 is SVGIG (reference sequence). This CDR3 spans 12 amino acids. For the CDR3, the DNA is TGTGCCGGTGAACAGCCCAACTATGGCTACACCTTC. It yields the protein CAGEQPNYGYTF.

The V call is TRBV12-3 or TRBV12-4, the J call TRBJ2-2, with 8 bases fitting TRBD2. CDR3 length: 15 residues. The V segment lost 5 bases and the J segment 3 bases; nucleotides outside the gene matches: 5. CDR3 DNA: TGTGCCAGCAGTCCGTTTAGCGGGGACACCGGGGAGCTGTTTTTT. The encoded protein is CASSPFSGDTGELFF.

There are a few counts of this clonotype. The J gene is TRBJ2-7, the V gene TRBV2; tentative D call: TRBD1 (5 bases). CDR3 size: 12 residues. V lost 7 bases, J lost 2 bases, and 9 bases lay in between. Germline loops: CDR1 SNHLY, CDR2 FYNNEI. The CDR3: CASNQGPYEQYF. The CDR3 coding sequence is TGTGCCAGCAATCAGGGCCCCTACGAGCAGTACTTC.

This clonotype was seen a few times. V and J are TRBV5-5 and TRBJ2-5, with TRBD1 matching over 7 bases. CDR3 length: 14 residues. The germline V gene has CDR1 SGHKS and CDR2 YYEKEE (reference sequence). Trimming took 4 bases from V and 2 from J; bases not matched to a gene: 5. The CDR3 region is CASSVTGKQETQYF. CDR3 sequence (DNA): TGTGCCAGCAGCGTGACAGGGAAGCAAGAGACCCAGTACTTC.

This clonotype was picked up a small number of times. This CDR3 is CAWSVFWPTDTGELFF. The CDR3 DNA reads TGTGCCTGGAGTGTATTCTGGCCCACGGACACCGGGGAGCTGTTTTTT. This sequence joins TRBV30 and TRBJ2-2; D uncertain. The V end was cut by 0 bases, the J end by 3 bases, with 14 bases between. From germline, CDR1 is GTSNPN and CDR2 SVGIG (reference sequence). The CDR3 has 16 residues.

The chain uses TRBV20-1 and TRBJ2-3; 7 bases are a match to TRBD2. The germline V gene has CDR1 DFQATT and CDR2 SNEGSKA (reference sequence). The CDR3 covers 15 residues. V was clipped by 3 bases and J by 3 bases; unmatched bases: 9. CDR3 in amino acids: CSARMGVGGTDTQYF. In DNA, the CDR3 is TGCAGTGCTAGGATGGGTGTGGGGGGGACAGATACGCAGTATTTT.

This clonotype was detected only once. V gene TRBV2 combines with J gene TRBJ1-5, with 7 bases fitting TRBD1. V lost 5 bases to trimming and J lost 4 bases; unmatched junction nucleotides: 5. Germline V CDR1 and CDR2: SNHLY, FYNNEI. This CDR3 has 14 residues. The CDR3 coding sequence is TGTGCCAGCAGTCCACAGGGGCAAAATCAGCCCCAGCATTTT. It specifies CASSPQGQNQPQHF. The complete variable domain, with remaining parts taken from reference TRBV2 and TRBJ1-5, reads EPEVTQTPSHQVTQMGQEVILRCVPISNHLYFYWYRQILGQKVEFLVSFYNNEISEKSEIFDDQFSVERPDGSNFTLKIRSTKLEDSAMYFCASSPQGQNQPQHFGDGTRLSIL.

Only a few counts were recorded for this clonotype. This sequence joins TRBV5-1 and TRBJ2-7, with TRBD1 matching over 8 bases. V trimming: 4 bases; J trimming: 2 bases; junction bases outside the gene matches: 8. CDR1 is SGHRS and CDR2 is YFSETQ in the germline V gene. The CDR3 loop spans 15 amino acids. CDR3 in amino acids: CASSPRGQGTYEQYF. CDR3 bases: TGCGCCAGCAGCCCAAGAGGACAGGGAACCTACGAGCAGTACTTC. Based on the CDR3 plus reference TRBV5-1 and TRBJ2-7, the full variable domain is KAGVTQTPRYLIKTRGQQVTLSCSPISGHRSVSWYQQTPGQGLQFLFEYFSETQRNKGNFPGRFSGRQFSNSRSEMNVSTLELGDSALYLCASSPRGQGTYEQYFGPGTRLTVT.

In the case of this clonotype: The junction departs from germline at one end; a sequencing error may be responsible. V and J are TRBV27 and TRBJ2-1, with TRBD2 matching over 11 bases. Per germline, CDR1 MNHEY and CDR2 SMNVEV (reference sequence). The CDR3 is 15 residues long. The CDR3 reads CASSPRLAGNNERFF. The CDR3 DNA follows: TGTGCCAGCAGTCCCCGACTAGCGGGGAACAATGAGCGGTTCTTC.